This TCR beta chain was obtained from a study of shared clonotypes between healthy human individuals. Only CD45RO-negative cells positively selected for CCR7 counted as naive CD8 cells, so terminally differentiated effector memory CD45RA+ cells were excluded. Healthy HIV-negative adults with no recent acute infections or vaccinations were recruited as donors. Profiling relied on immunoSEQ multiplex PCR, and the TCRdb table lists in-frame clones only, not all of them. The sample has fewer than 1 million clones; about 96% are singletons. Broader study findings: Clonotypes shared by all four sorted-subset donors had higher generation probabilities than non-shared clonotypes. Naive CD4 clonotypes overlapped across a handful of donors at about 5.2%.

The CDR3 covers 16 residues. CDR1 SGHVS and CDR2 FQNEAQ come from the germline V gene. Unmatched junction bases numbered 4, after V lost 1 base and J lost 1 base. As to this clone: Its antigen is unknown.

This TCR was sampled from a man aged 30 to 39 in good health. The V and J genes are TRBV7-8 and TRBJ1-5, with 7 positions matching TRBD1. The sequencing sample was made of naive CD8+ T cells sorted from blood. The DNA of the CDR3 is TGTGCCAGCAGCTTAGAGTACAGGGGAAGCAATCAGCCCCAGCATTTT. Translated: CASSLEYRGSNQPQHF.